This TCR beta chain was sequenced during a study of blood T cell repertoires in COVID-19. Produced via immunoSEQ multiplex PCR; TCRdb's table is partial and in-frame only. The sample consists of some 370,000 clones, 87% of them appearing once. V dropped 7 bases and J dropped 5; count of bases not matched to a gene: 7. The germline V gene encodes CDR1 MDHEN and CDR2 SYDVKM. The CDR3 has 14 amino acids. Sequenced material: peripheral blood. The sequence derives from a woman aged 25 to 39 with COVID-19, enrolled during active disease. The chain recombines TRBV28 with TRBJ2-2, with TRBD1 identical over 7 bases. CDR3 protein: CASTLQGRTGELFF. The CDR3 nucleotides read TGTGCCAGCACCTTACAGGGGAGAACCGGGGAGCTGTTTTTT.